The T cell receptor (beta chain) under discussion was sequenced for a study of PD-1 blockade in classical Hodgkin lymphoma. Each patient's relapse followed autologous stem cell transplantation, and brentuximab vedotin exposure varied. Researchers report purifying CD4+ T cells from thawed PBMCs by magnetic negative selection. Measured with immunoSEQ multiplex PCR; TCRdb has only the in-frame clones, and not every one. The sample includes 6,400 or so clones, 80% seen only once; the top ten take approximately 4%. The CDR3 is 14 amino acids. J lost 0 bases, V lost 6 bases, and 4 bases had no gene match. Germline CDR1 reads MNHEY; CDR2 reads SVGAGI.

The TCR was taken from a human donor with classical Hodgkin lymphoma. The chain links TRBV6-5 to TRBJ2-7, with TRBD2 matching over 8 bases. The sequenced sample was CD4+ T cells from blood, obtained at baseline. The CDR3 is CASSQSGSSYEQYF. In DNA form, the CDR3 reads TGTGCCAGCAGCCAAAGCGGGAGCTCCTACGAGCAGTACTTC.